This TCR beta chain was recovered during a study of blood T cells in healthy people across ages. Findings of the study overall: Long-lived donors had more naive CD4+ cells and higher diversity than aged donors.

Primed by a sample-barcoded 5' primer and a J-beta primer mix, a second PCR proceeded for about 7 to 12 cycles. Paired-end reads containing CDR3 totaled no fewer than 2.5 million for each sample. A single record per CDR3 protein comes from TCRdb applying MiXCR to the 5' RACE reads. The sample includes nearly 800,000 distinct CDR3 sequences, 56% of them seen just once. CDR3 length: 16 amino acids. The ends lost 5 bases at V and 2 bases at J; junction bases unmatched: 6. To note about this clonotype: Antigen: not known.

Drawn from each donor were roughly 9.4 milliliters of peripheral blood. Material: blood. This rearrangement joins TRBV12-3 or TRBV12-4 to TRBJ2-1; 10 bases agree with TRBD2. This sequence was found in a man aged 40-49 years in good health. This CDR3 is CASSQIAGGTYNEQFF. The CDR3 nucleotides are TGTGCCAGCAGTCAAATAGCGGGAGGTACCTACAATGAGCAGTTCTTC.